This T cell receptor beta chain was sequenced for a study of CD8 T cells in ankylosing spondylitis. Regarding the study as a whole: Reportedly, significant enrichment of disease-linked clones occurred in matched ankylosing spondylitis synovial fluid. A TCR beta motif made of fewer than ten highly homologous variants seemed typical of ankylosing spondylitis blood.

TCRdb analysed the 5' RACE reads with MiXCR anew, one entry per CDR3 protein. Found here are 750,000 to 850,000 distinct CDR3 sequences, roughly 10% of them singletons; the top ten hold approximately 0.51%. Comments on this clonotype: Its target is not known.

Between the trimmed V and J ends, which lost 0 bases and 3 bases, there was a span of 9 bases. Germline loops: CDR1 KGHSH, CDR2 LQKENI. The CDR3 sequence is 14 residues long. This TCR was sampled from a male donor with ankylosing spondylitis. Source material: blood, either unsorted or a sorted T cell fraction (not recorded which). This rearrangement joins TRBV18 to TRBJ2-7; D uncertain. The CDR3 nucleotides read TGTGCCAGCTCACCACCGACCGGCTACTACGAGCAGTACTTC. Translating it yields CASSPPTGYYEQYF. Combining the CDR3 with reference TRBV18 and TRBJ2-7 gives the whole variable domain NAGVMQNPRHLVRRRGQEARLRCSPMKGHSHVYWYRQLPEEGLKFMVYLQKENIIDESGMPKERFSAEFPKEGPSILRIQQVVRGDSAAYFCASSPPTGYYEQYFGPGTRLTVT.